The 3 T cell receptor beta chains listed next were all sequenced from one sample in a study of CD8 T cells in Susac syndrome. Random-hexamer reverse transcription was applied to about 0.5 to 1 ug RNA. TCRdb passed the immunoSEQ multiplex PCR reads through MiXCR, listing each CDR3 protein once. The sample contains around 140,000 distinct CDR3 sequences, 85% to 95% of which appear only once. The sample comprised CD4+ T cells from PBMCs. The receptors come from a human donor with Susac syndrome.

The V call is TRBV20-1, the J call TRBJ2-1; 10 positions match TRBD2. The V segment lost 3 bases and the J segment 7 bases; nucleotides outside the gene matches: 9. This CDR3 has 15 residues. Germline V gene sequence: CDR1 DFQATT, CDR2 SNEGSKA (reference sequence). The DNA of the CDR3 is TGCAGTGCTAGCCCAATCCGGACTAGCGGTAATGAGCAGTTCTTC. Residues: CSASPIRTSGNEQFF.

The chain couples TRBV3-1 to TRBJ2-6; either TRBD1 or TRBD2 may supply D (6 bases each). The ends were cut back, 4 bases at V and 9 bases at J, with 16 bases in the middle. Germline V CDR1 and CDR2: LGHDT, YNNKEL (reference sequence). This CDR3 contains 15 residues. CDR3 DNA: TGTGCCAGCAGCCGCTTAGGGGGAGGTGGCAACGTCCTGACTTTC. Translation gives CASSRLGGGGNVLTF.

The chain joins TRBV30 to TRBJ2-2; 10 nucleotides agree with TRBD1. Germline lookup yields CDR1 GTSNPN and CDR2 SVGIG (reference sequence). Trimming took 2 bases from V and 3 from J; bases not matched to a gene: 3. The CDR3 is made up of 15 amino acids. The CDR3 coding sequence is TGTGCCTGGAGTACAGGACAGGGGGACACCGGGGAGCTGTTTTTT. Residues: CAWSTGQGDTGELFF.